The clone carrying this T cell receptor (beta chain) turned up a few times. The CDR3 loop spans 12 amino acids. Germline V gene lookup returns CDR1 LGHNT and CDR2 FRNRAP. V was cut by 6 bases and J by 3 bases, with 8 bases left in between. These data are taken from a study of Graves' ophthalmopathy and Graves' hyperthyroidism. Using RNA transcripts, the TCR beta CDR3 regions were amplified. HTBI primers were used in a first-round RT-PCR, which preceded a second-round multiplex PCR. MiXCR was run by TCRdb on the multiplex PCR reads, yielding one entry per CDR3 protein. The sample shows 500,000 to 700,000 distinct CDR3 sequences, roughly 20% of them seen only once.

The V call is TRBV12-5, the J call TRBJ2-5; D is perhaps TRBD1 (5 bases). The clonotype comes from a young woman with stable Graves' hyperthyroidism. Some clones in this sample may be carry-over from other donors' samples. Input material: peripheral blood. The CDR3 protein is CASGLTEETQYF. The CDR3 bases are TGTGCTAGTGGCTTGACAGAAGAGACCCAGTACTTC. The complete variable domain, with remaining parts taken from reference TRBV12-5 and TRBJ2-5, reads DARVTQTPRHKVTEMGQEVTMRCQPILGHNTVFWYRQTMMQGLELLAYFRNRAPLDDSGMPKDRFSAEMPDATLATLKIQPSEPRDSAVYFCASGLTEETQYFGPGTRLLVL.